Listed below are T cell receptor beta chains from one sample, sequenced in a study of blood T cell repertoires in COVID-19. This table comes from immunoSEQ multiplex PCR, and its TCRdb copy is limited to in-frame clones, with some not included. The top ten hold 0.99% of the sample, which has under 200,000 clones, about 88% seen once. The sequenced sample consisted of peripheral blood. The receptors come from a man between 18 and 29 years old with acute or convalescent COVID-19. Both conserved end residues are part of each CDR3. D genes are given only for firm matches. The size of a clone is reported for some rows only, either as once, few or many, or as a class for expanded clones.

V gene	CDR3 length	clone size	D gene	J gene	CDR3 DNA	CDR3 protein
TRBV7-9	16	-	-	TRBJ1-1	TGTGCCAGCAGCTTATCGCCCGGGGTCCGGGGGACTGAAGCTTTCTTT	CASSLSPGVRGTEAFF
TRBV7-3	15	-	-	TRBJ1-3	TGTGCCAGCAGCTTTAGAGATACTTCTGGAAACACCATATATTTT	CASSFRDTSGNTIYF
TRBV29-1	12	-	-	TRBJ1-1	TGCAGCGCCGGGACTGCGAACACTGAAGCTTTCTTT	CSAGTANTEAFF
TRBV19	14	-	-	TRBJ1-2	TGTGCCACCACCCAGTCGGGGGTTGGATATGGCTACACCTTC	CATTQSGVGYGYTF
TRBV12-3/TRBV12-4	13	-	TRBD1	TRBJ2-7	TGTGCCAGCAGGGAGACAGGGTATAACGAGCAGTACTTC	CASRETGYNEQYF
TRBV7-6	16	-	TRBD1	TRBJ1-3	TGTGCCAGCAGCTTAGCAGAGACAGGGTCTGGAAACACCATATATTTT	CASSLAETGSGNTIYF
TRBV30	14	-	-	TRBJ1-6	TGTGCCTGGAGCGCGGGATCTGAGAATTCACCCCTCCACTTT	CAWSAGSENSPLHF
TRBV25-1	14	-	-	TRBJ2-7	TGTGCCAGCAGTGAAAGTAACAGGATGTACGAGCAGTACTTC	CASSESNRMYEQYF
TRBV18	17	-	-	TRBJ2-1	TGTGCCAGCTCACCTCCCCTGTTAGGGGACTCCTACAATGAGCAGTTCTTC	CASSPPLLGDSYNEQFF
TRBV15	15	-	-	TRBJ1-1	TGTGCCACCAGCAGGGACAAGGCAAGGAACACTGAAGCTTTCTTT	CATSRDKARNTEAFF
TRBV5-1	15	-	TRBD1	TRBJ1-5	TGCGCCAGCAGCTTGGATCCGGGACAGGGGCAGCCCCAGCATTTT	CASSLDPGQGQPQHF
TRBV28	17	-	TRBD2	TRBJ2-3	TGTGCCAGCAGTTCTCCCAAGCAGCGGGGGGACACAGATACGCAGTATTTT	CASSSPKQRGDTDTQYF
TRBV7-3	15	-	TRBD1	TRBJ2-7	TGTGCCAGCAGTGTAGGACAGGGGGCCCCTTACGAGCAGTACTTC	CASSVGQGAPYEQYF
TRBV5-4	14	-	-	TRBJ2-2	TGTGCCAGCAGCTGGACATCGAACACCGGGGAGCTGTTTTTT	CASSWTSNTGELFF
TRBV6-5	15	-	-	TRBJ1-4	TGTGCCAGCAGAATTGAGCCGCCTCGAAATGAAAAACTGTTTTTT	CASRIEPPRNEKLFF
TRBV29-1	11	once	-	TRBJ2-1	TGCAGCGTCTACAGGGCCAATGAGCAGTTCTTC	CSVYRANEQFF
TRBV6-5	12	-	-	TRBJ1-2	TGTGCCAGCAGAATCGACAGCTATGGCTACACCTTC	CASRIDSYGYTF
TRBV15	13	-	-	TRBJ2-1	TGTGCCACCAGCAGCCGGGGTTACAATGAGCAGTTCTTC	CATSSRGYNEQFF
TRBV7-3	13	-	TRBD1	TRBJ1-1	TGTGCCAGCAGCTCTCGACAGGGGACTGAAGCTTTCTTT	CASSSRQGTEAFF
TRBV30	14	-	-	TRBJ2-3	TGTGCCTGGAGTAGGGGGTCTGGCACAGATACGCAGTATTTT	CAWSRGSGTDTQYF
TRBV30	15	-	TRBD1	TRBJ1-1	TGTGCCTGGGGTGCAGGGGACAGGGTGAACACTGAAGCTTTCTTT	CAWGAGDRVNTEAFF
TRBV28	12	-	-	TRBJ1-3	TGTGCCAGCAGTTTAGGCGGAAACACCATATATTTT	CASSLGGNTIYF
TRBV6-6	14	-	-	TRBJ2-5	TGTGCCAGCAGAACGACTAGAGAGGGAGAGACCCAGTACTTC	CASRTTREGETQYF
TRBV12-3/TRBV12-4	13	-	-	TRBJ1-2	TGTGCCAGCACCGCGGACAGAAACTATGGCTACACCTTC	CASTADRNYGYTF
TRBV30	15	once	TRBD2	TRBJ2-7	TGTGCCTGGAGTTCGGGGGGGGTTGCTGCGGACGAGCAGTACTTC	CAWSSGGVAADEQYF
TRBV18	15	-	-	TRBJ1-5	TGTGCCAGCTCACCACGGAGGGAAGCAGGGCAGCCCCAGCATTTT	CASSPRREAGQPQHF